This passage covers 9 T cell receptor beta chains from one sample sequenced in a study of CXCR3-negative and CXCR3-positive naive CD8 T cells. The study's findings and limits: In CXCR3-positive naive cells, the TRB CDR3s were more hydrophobic than in CXCR3-negative naive cells.

The TRB cDNA libraries were prepared by 5' RACE with UMI labels. TCRdb re-called the 5' RACE reads; one entry per CDR3 protein, DNA not given. Its clone listing holds about 98,000 distinct CDR3 sequences. These TCRs are of unknown antigen specificity. Input material: naive CXCR3+ CD8+ T cells from blood. Subset specified: CD45RO-CCR7+CD27+CD95- naive CD8+ T cells expressing CXCR3 (TNR3+). The source is a human donor in good health. Some clones in this sample may be carry-over from other donors' samples.

The chain couples TRBV12-3 or TRBV12-4 to TRBJ2-5; TCRdb selects TRBD1, and the lack of DNA leaves this call unchecked. The length of the CDR3 is 13 residues. The CDR3 is CASSPGGGETQYF.

The V call is TRBV5-1, the J call TRBJ1-2; there is no DNA to check the TCRdb D call of TRBD1. The CDR3 loop spans 18 amino acids. Germline values: CDR1 SGHRS, CDR2 YFSETQ. The chain's CDR3 is CASSSNRDRGLKNYGYTF. Filled out from reference TRBV5-1 and TRBJ1-2, the complete variable domain reads KAGVTQTPRYLIKTRGQQVTLSCSPISGHRSVSWYQQTPGQGLQFLFEYFSETQRNKGNFPGRFSGRQFSNSRSEMNVSTLELGDSALYLCASSSNRDRGLKNYGYTFGSGTRLTVV.

The CDR3 sequence: CSVQVTNKQYF. This sequence joins TRBV29-1 and TRBJ2-7. Germline V lookup: CDR1 SQVTM, CDR2 ANQGSEA. This CDR3 has 11 residues.

V and J are TRBV3-1 and TRBJ2-7; the D gene TCRdb calls, TRBD1, cannot be checked with no DNA. The germline gives CDR1 LGHDT, CDR2 YNNKEL (reference sequence). This CDR3 is built from 12 residues. The CDR3 protein is CASSPYRYEQYF.

The J gene is TRBJ2-7, the V gene TRBV29-1; TCRdb's D call, TRBD2, is unchecked because there is no DNA. The germline gives CDR1 SQVTM, CDR2 ANQGSEA. The CDR3 extends over 14 amino acids. The CDR3 region is CSVGGLAASYEQYF.

The chain combines TRBV5-1 with TRBJ2-1. This CDR3 spans 17 amino acids. Germline CDR1 reads SGHRS; CDR2 reads YFSETQ. This CDR3 is CASSLAPLSSSYNEQFF.

This chain links TRBV7-4 with TRBJ1-5; TCRdb outputs TRBD1, but without DNA this stays unchecked. The CDR3 extends over 18 amino acids. Germline assignment: CDR1 SGHVT and CDR2 SQSDAQ. CDR3 protein: CASSPRFSSGEWNQPQHF.

The CDR3: CASGLDTGELFF. The chain joins TRBV12-5 to TRBJ2-2. Germline CDR1 LGHNT, CDR2 FRNRAP. The CDR3 loop spans 12 amino acids. Variable domain in full (rest from reference TRBV12-5 and TRBJ2-2): DARVTQTPRHKVTEMGQEVTMRCQPILGHNTVFWYRQTMMQGLELLAYFRNRAPLDDSGMPKDRFSAEMPDATLATLKIQPSEPRDSAVYFCASGLDTGELFFGEGSRLTVL.

The chain uses TRBV25-1 and TRBJ1-1; TCRdb selects TRBD1, and the lack of DNA leaves this call unchecked. This CDR3 has 16 residues. Per germline, CDR1 MGHDK and CDR2 SYGVNS. CDR3 sequence reads: CASSDRGQGLGTEAFF.